A single T cell receptor beta chain is shown here with its context. Source study methods: Counts of nucleated cells, estimated from reference gene primer amplification, were obtained. Clones were read by immunoSEQ multiplex PCR, and TCRdb kept only the in-frame ones, dropping some. V and J calls and clone size are those listed in that table; D and trimming were worked out from the DNA. The sample consists of some 190,000 clones, more than 80% of them appearing once. The sample belongs to a study of blood T cell repertoires in COVID-19. The germline V and J ends were trimmed by 6 bases and 5 bases, with 13 bases remaining between them. This CDR3 is 13 amino acids long.

The sequence derives from a woman in her sixties with acute or convalescent COVID-19. Sample: peripheral blood. This sequence joins TRBV12-3 or TRBV12-4 and TRBJ1-1; D is perhaps TRBD1 (5 bases). As DNA, the CDR3 is TGTGCCAGCAGAGAGGGGAGGTTGACTGAAGCTTTCTTT. Translation: CASREGRLTEAFF.